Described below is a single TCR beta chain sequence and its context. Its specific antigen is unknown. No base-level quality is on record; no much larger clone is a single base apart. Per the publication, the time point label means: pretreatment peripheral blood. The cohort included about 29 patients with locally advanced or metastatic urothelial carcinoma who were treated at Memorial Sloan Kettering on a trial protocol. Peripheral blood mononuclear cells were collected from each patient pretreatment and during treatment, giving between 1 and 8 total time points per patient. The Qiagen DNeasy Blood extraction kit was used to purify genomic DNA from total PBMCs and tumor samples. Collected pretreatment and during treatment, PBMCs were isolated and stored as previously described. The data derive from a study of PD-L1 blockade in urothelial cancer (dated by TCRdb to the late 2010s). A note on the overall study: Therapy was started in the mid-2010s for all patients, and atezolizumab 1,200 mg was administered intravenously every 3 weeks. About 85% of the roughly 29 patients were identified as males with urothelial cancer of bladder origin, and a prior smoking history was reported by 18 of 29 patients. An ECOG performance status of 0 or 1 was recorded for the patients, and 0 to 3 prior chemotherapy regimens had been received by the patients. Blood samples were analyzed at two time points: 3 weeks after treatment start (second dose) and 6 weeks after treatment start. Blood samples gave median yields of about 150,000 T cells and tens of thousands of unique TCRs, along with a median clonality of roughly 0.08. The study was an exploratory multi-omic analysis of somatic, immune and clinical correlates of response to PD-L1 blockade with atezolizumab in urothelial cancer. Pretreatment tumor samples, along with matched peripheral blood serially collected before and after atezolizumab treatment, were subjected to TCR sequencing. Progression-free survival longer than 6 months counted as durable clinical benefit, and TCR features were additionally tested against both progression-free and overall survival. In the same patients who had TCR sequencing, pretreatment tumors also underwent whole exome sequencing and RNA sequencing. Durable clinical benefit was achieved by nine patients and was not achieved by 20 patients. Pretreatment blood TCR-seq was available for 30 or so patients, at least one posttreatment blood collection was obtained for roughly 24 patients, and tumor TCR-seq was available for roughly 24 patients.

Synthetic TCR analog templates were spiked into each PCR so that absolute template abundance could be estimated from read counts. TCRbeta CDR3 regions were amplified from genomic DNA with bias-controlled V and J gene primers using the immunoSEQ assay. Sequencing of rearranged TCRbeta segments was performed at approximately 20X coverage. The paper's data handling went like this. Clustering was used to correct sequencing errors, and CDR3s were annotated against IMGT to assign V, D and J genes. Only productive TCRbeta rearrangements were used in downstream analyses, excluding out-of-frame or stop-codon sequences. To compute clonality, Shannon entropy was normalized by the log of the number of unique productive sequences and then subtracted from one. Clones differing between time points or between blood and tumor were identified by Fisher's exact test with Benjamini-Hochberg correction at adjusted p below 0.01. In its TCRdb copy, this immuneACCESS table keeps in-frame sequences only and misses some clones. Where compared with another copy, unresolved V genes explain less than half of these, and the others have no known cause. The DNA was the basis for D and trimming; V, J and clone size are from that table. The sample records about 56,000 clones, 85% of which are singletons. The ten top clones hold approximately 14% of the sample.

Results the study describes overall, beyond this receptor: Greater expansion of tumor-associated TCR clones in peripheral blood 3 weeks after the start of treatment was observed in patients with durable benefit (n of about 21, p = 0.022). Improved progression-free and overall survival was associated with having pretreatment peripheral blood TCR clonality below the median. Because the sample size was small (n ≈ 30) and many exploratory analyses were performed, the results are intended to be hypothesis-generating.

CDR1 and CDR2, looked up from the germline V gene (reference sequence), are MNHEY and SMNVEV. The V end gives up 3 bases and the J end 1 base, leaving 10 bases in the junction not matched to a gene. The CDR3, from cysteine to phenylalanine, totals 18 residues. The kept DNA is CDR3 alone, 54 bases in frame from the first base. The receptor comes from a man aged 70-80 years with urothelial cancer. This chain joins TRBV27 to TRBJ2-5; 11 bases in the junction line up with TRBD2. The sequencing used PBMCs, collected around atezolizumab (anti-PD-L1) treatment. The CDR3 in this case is CASSFRPLAGGLQETQYF. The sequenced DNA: TGTGCCAGCAGTTTCCGTCCCCTAGCGGGAGGTCTCCAAGAGACCCAGTACTTC.